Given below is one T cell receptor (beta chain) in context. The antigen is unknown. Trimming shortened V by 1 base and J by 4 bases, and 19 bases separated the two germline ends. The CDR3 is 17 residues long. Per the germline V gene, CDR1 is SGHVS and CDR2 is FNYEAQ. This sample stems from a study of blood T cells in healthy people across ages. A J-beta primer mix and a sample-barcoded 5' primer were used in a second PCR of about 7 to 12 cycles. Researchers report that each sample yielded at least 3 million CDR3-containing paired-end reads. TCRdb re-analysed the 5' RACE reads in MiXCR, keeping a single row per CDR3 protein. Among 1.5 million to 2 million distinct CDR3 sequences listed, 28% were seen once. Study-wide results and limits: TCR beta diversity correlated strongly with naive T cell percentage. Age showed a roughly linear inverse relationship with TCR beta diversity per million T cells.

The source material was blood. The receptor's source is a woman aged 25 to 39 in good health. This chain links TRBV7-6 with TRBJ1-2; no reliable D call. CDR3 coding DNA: TGTGCCAGCAGCTTAGAGTCCCGGGCAGGTCGAGGCTATGGCTACACCTTC. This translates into CASSLESRAGRGYGYTF.